This T cell receptor (beta chain) derives from a study of Ad26.COV2.S vaccination and SARS-CoV-2 variants. Treatment here: about 20 received Ad26.COV2.S at low or high dose, single or two shots; several received placebo; per-sample allocation not given. Following the first vaccine or placebo injection, samples were taken on day 63. Points on this clone: Its antigen is undetermined.

TCRdb keeps only in-frame clones here, not all; method: immunoSEQ multiplex PCR. The sample contains about 480,000 clones, 87% of which appear only once. Regarding the study as a whole: Total responses of T cells may have been underestimated by the analyses of TCR breadth and depth. A substantial breadth of spike-specific CD8+ and CD4+ T cell responses after vaccination has been reported.

Trimming removed 5 bases at V and 6 bases at J, with 7 bases between. Germline values: CDR1 MDHEN, CDR2 SYDVKM. The CDR3 has 11 residues. The sample here was peripheral blood, taken in a trial of Ad26.COV2.S vaccine versus placebo. The origin of this receptor is a person between 18 and 60 years old who received the Ad26.COV2.S COVID-19 vaccine or a placebo. The rearrangement joins TRBV28 to TRBJ1-2, with D uncertain. This CDR3 is CASSRADGYTF. Written as DNA, the CDR3 is TGTGCCAGCAGTCGGGCGGATGGCTACACCTTC.